This TCR beta chain was captured in a study of cytomegalovirus exposure and HLA in healthy donors. V dropped 4 bases and J dropped 4; count of bases not matched to a gene: 5. The germline V gene has CDR1 MNHNY and CDR2 SVGAGI (reference sequence). The CDR3 is 15 residues long. This PCR relied on a set of 60 Vbeta primers and 13 Jbeta primers. The assay was immunoSEQ multiplex PCR, and TCRdb's table has in-frame clones only and misses some. The top ten hold around 7.3% of the sample, which has 150,000 to 200,000 clones, 80% seen once. This sequence was found in a young man in good health and CMV-seropositive. V gene TRBV6-6 combines with J gene TRBJ2-2; 8 nucleotides align to TRBD1. Sequenced: PBMCs. CDR3 nucleotides: TGTGCCAGCAGTTCCAGGGGGCTTCTCACCGGGGAGCTGTTTTTT. Translation gives CASSSRGLLTGELFF.